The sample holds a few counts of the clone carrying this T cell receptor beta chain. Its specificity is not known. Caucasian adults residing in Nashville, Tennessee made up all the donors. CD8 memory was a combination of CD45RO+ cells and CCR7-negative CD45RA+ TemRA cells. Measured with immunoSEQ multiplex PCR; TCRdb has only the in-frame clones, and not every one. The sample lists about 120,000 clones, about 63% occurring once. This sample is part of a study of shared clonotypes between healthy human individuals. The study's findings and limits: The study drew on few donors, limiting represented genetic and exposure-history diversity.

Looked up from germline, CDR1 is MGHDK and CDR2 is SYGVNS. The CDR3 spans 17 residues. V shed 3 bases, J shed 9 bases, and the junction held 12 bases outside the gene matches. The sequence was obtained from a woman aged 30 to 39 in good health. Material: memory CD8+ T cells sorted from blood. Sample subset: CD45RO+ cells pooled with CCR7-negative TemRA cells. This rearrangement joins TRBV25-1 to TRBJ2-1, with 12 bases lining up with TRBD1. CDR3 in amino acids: CASSDKTRDRGQSEQFF. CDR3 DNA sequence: TGTGCCAGCAGTGACAAAACCCGGGACAGGGGGCAGAGTGAGCAGTTCTTC.